This T cell receptor (beta chain) was recorded in a study of OX40 agonist ivuxolimab in advanced cancers. Describing the broader study: Ivuxolimab, which targeted the costimulatory receptor OX40 (CD134), was an agonistic, fully human IgG2 monoclonal antibody. Intravenous ivuxolimab was administered to patients every 2 weeks at six dose levels: 0.01, 0.1, 0.3, 1.5, 3 and 10 mg/kg. Of the roughly 52 dose-escalation patients, hepatocellular carcinoma was present in about 20, melanoma in roughly 15, renal cell carcinoma in 9 and head and neck cancer in 9. In the dose-escalation cohort, approximately 82% of patients were male, and the mean age was roughly 56 years with a range of about 20 to 80. Prior anti-PD-1, anti-PD-L1 or anti-CTLA-4 therapy was permitted, and checkpoint inhibitors had been received by less than 45% of dose-escalation patients. Partial responses were achieved by three dose-escalation patients, of whom one had hepatocellular carcinoma and two had cutaneous melanoma. Peripheral TCRbeta sequencing aimed to test whether ivuxolimab altered TCR sequence diversity and caused clonal T-cell expansion. The paper covers the monotherapy dose-escalation part of the phase I ivuxolimab trial, which included N of about 50 patients.

Notes on this clone: It has no known antigen specificity. No base qualities exist here, and no much larger clone lies one base off it.

The CDR3 starts with the cysteine, ends with the phenylalanine, and has 16 residues. Just CDR3 DNA is preserved here, 48 bases in frame from base 1. A distance of 13 bases separates the germline ends of V and J, which lose 1 base and 0 bases respectively. CDR1 and CDR2 were assigned from the germline V gene as SGHRS and YFSETQ. For sequencing of the TCRbeta CDR3 region, genomic DNA was extracted from the sorted cells. TCRbeta CDR3 regions were sequenced using the immunoSEQ Assay. Not all clones reach the TCRdb copy of this immuneACCESS table, which keeps in-frame sequences only. Checked studies attribute under half of the gap to unresolved V genes and leave the rest unexplained. The sample yields over 40,000 clones; roughly 80% were counted once. The top ten constitute approximately 7.5% of the sample. The paper's findings and limits, for the study overall: In partial responders in the 0.1-3.0 mg/kg groups, normalized peripheral clonal expansion was found to be among the lowest, especially among CD8+ T cells. At doses of 0.1 to 3.0 mg/kg, clonal expansion of both CD4+ and CD8+ T cells in blood was seen between baseline and week 6. Low levels of normalized T-cell clonal expansion were also seen in some patients who did not respond. The antigen specificity of the clonally expanded peripheral T cells was not determined. After ivuxolimab, CD8+ T cells had more expanded clones than CD4+ T cells on average.

The trial excluded patients who had a history of autoimmune disease or who were on systemic immunosuppression. Peripheral blood for TCR sequencing was collected from all dose cohorts at baseline, on cycle 4 day 1, and on cycle 7 day 1. The samples were drawn from a first-in-human, open-label, multicenter phase I dose-escalation trial of ivuxolimab. Adults with locally advanced or metastatic head and neck squamous cell, hepatocellular, melanoma or renal cell carcinoma were enrolled in the trial. Before TCR sequencing, CD4+ and CD8+ T cells were separately sorted from peripheral blood. The chain couples TRBV5-1 to TRBJ2-5; the D segment could be TRBD2, given 6 matching bases. The starting material was CD4+ or CD8+ T cells sorted from blood, obtained in a trial of the OX40 agonist ivuxolimab. The source of this sequence is an adult with an advanced solid tumor such as melanoma, head and neck, liver or kidney cancer. The DNA sequence is given as TGCGCCAGCAGCTTGTACCCCTCTAGCGACCAAGAGACCCAGTACTTC. Translated, it gives CASSLYPSSDQETQYF.